The 31 T cell receptor beta chains in this list originate from one sample, sequenced in a study of T-cell memory formation after mild COVID-19. TCRdb reanalysed the 5' RACE reads using MiXCR and keeps one entry per CDR3 protein. The sample shows under 450,000 distinct CDR3 sequences, around a quarter of them seen only once. Sequencing used PBMCs or a T cell subset sorted from them (not recorded which). All receptors derive from an adult woman who had mild COVID-19 (a few samples of this study predate the infection). Cell type and time point are not known.

The sample holds a few counts of this clonotype. This sequence joins TRBV14 and TRBJ1-2, with D uncertain. This CDR3 comprises 13 residues. Trimming took off 0 bases at V and 1 base at J, with 3 bases between the two ends. CDR1 is SGHDN and CDR2 is FVKESK in the germline V gene. DNA for the CDR3: TGTGCCAGCAGCCAAGAATATAACTATGGCTACACCTTC. Encoded protein: CASSQEYNYGYTF. Supplemented by reference TRBV14 and TRBJ1-2, the full variable domain reads EAGVTQFPSHSVIEKGQTVTLRCDPISGHDNLYWYRRVMGKEIKFLLHFVKESKQDESGMPNNRFLAERTGGTYSTLKVQPAELEDSGVYFCASSQEYNYGYTFGSGTRLTVV.

The genes are TRBV4-1 and TRBJ1-5; tentatively, D is TRBD1 (6 bases). The CDR3 runs 18 residues. Germline V gene sequence: CDR1 MGHRA, CDR2 YSYEKL. Trimming left V 3 bases short and J 0 bases short, with 18 bases between. The DNA of the CDR3 is TGCGCCAGCAGCCAGGGTGTGGGGGCCGATTATAGCAATCAGCCCCAGCATTTT. Its protein is CASSQGVGADYSNQPQHF.

The chain uses TRBV7-6 and TRBJ2-5, with a possible D match to TRBD2 (6 bases). The germline gives CDR1 SGHVS, CDR2 FNYEAQ. This CDR3 is built from 15 residues. With 0 bases removed from V and 6 bases from J, the gap between germline ends came to 14 bases. As DNA, the CDR3 is TGTGCCAGCAGCTTAGCGGGAGGACAAAGAAAGACCCAGTACTTC. Translating it yields CASSLAGGQRKTQYF.

This clonotype was seen a handful of times. V gene TRBV4-1 combines with J gene TRBJ2-4; 11 nucleotides match TRBD2. This CDR3 comprises 16 residues. V shed 3 bases and J 3 bases; nucleotides not matched to a gene: 4. The germline gives CDR1 MGHRA, CDR2 YSYEKL. CDR3 DNA: TGCGCCAGCAGCCAGATAGCGGGGGGGCACAAAAACATTCAGTACTTC. Its translation is CASSQIAGGHKNIQYF.

This clonotype was picked up one time. The chain combines TRBV2 with TRBJ1-2, with D perhaps matching TRBD1 (6 bases). The germline gives CDR1 SNHLY, CDR2 FYNNEI. V gave up 3 bases and J gave up 4 bases, with 12 bases separating them. This CDR3 comprises 14 residues. CDR3 DNA: TGTGCCAGCAGTGATCCGACAGGCGGCTATGGCTACACCTTC. Translation gives CASSDPTGGYGYTF.

The genes are TRBV7-2 and TRBJ1-5; possible D gene TRBD1, 6 bases. Trimming took 3 bases from V and 0 from J, leaving 18 bases between them. From germline, CDR1 is SGHTA and CDR2 FQGNSA. CDR3 size: 18 residues. Here the CDR3 reads CASSLGTGQPYSNQPQHF. The CDR3 DNA reads as TGTGCCAGCAGCTTGGGAACAGGACAGCCTTATAGCAATCAGCCCCAGCATTTT.

The rearrangement links TRBV10-3 to TRBJ1-1; D not resolved. Germline CDR1 is ENHRY and CDR2 is SYGVKD. The CDR3 spans 15 residues. V lost 0 bases and J 2 bases, leaving 10 bases between the germline ends. The CDR3 coding sequence is TGTGCCATCAGTGAGTCGGATAGGGATAACACTGAAGCTTTCTTT. Protein sequence: CAISESDRDNTEAFF.

This clonotype was recorded a few times. The chain is built from TRBV2 and TRBJ2-7, with 10 positions matching TRBD1. The germline gives CDR1 SNHLY, CDR2 FYNNEI. CDR3 length: 15 amino acids. After removal of 6 bases from V and 3 bases from J, the junction contained 8 bases not matched to a gene. The CDR3, as DNA: TGTGCCAGCAGCAACCGGGACAGGGGCGGCTACGAGCAGTACTTC. Translated, it gives CASSNRDRGGYEQYF.

This clonotype has only a few counts. V and J are TRBV24-1 and TRBJ2-3, with 12 bases fitting TRBD1. Germline values: CDR1 KGHDR, CDR2 SFDVKD. The CDR3 has 12 amino acids. V was clipped by 10 bases and J by 6 bases; unmatched bases: 1. CDR3 region: CATGTGGDTQYF. In DNA form, the CDR3 reads TGTGCCACTGGGACAGGGGGCGATACGCAGTATTTT.

This clonotype has just a few counts. The chain joins TRBV21-1 to TRBJ2-7; the table's TRBD1 call for D was not verified on the DNA. TRBV21-1 is a documented pseudogene. The CDR3 is made up of 15 amino acids. The CDR3 DNA reads as TGTGCCAGCAGCGAACAGGGGGTAGGAATAAGCGAGCAGTACTTC. Translation gives CASSEQGVGISEQYF.

This clonotype was detected a few times. This chain links TRBV5-1 with TRBJ1-1; no clear D. From germline, CDR1 is SGHRS and CDR2 YFSETQ. This CDR3 is 14 amino acids long. The V and J ends lost 2 bases and 0 bases respectively, with 8 bases between them. In DNA form, the CDR3 reads TGCGCCAGCAGCTTAGGAGAAGTGAACACTGAAGCTTTCTTT. This codes for CASSLGEVNTEAFF.

This CDR3 reads CASSLYGGSNTGELFF. CDR3 coding DNA: TGTGCCAGCAGTTTATATGGCGGGAGCAACACCGGGGAGCTGTTTTTT. The chain couples TRBV27 to TRBJ2-2; TRBD2 agrees at 7 bases. The CDR3 has 16 residues. J gave up 2 bases and V 1 base, and 4 bases lay outside the gene matches. Germline V lookup: CDR1 MNHEY, CDR2 SMNVEV (reference sequence).

The chain couples TRBV19 to TRBJ1-1; 7 bases are a match to TRBD1. CDR1 and CDR2 from the germline V gene are LNHDA and SQIVND (reference sequence). The junction had 7 bases not matched to a gene; V was cut back by 8 bases and J by 1 base. The CDR3 spans 14 residues. The chain's CDR3 is CASSTYRGNTEAFF. The CDR3 DNA reads as TGTGCCAGTTCGACTTACAGGGGGAACACTGAAGCTTTCTTT.

The CDR3, as DNA: TGTGCCAGCAGCTTAGGAGCAGGGGGTGTCGGAGCTTTCTTT. It is translated as CASSLGAGGVGAFF. The rearrangement uses TRBV7-2 and TRBJ1-1; 7 bases match TRBD1. Per the germline V gene, CDR1 is SGHTA and CDR2 is FQGNSA. The CDR3 spans 14 residues. The trim removed 1 base at V and 10 bases at J, leaving 9 bases unmatched.

The chain links TRBV20-1 to TRBJ2-7; 8 positions match TRBD1. The CDR3 sequence is 16 residues long. CDR1 DFQATT and CDR2 SNEGSKA come from the germline V gene (reference sequence). Trimming removed 0 bases from V and 5 bases from J; junction bases left unmatched: 12. CDR3 protein: CSARDGLGTGPDEQYF. The CDR3 DNA is TGCAGTGCTAGAGATGGACTCGGGACAGGCCCCGACGAGCAGTACTTC.

This clonotype was seen more than once but under ten times. The chain combines TRBV7-9 with TRBJ2-6; D possibly corresponds to TRBD2 (5 bases). The CDR3 sequence is 15 residues long. Germline loops: CDR1 SEHNR, CDR2 FQNEAQ (reference sequence). V lost 11 bases to trimming and J lost 0 bases, with 14 bases between them. DNA of the CDR3: TGTGCCGTCGAGGGTGCCAGCTCTGGGGCCAACGTCCTGACTTTC. The encoded protein is CAVEGASSGANVLTF. Supplemented by reference TRBV7-9 and TRBJ2-6, the full variable domain reads DTGVSQNPRHKITKRGQNVTFRCDPISEHNRLYWYRQTLGQGPEFLTYFQNEAQLEKSRLLSDRFSAERPKGSFSTLEIQRTEQGDSAMYLCAVEGASSGANVLTFGAGSRLTVL.

The V gene is TRBV7-2, the J gene TRBJ2-3; TRBD2 matches at 11 bases. V lost 1 base, J lost 2 bases, and 17 bases stayed unmatched. The CDR3 covers 21 residues. The germline gives CDR1 SGHTA, CDR2 FQGNSA. CDR3 sequence: CASSLVPPPLIAGGTTDTQYF. CDR3 coding DNA: TGTGCCAGCAGCTTAGTCCCCCCGCCGCTTATAGCGGGAGGGACCACAGATACGCAGTATTTT.

V and J are TRBV7-9 and TRBJ1-6; D might be TRBD1 (5 bases). With 6 bases removed from V and 8 bases from J, the gap between germline ends came to 14 bases. The CDR3 runs 14 residues. Looked up from germline, CDR1 is SEHNR and CDR2 is FQNEAQ (reference sequence). The CDR3 DNA reads as TGTGCCAGCAGTCGCCGGGACGGGGATTCACCCCTCCACTTT. It translates to CASSRRDGDSPLHF.

The sample holds a few counts of this clonotype. The chain employs TRBV6-1 and TRBJ2-1; D ambiguous. The CDR3 loop spans 14 amino acids. Germline CDR1 and CDR2: MNHNS and SASEGT. Trimming cost V 2 bases and J 8 bases, with 13 bases left between them. Written as DNA, the CDR3 is TGTGCCAGCAGTGAAACGCGAGGTGAGGATGAGCAGTTCTTC. It specifies CASSETRGEDEQFF.

The chain employs TRBV15 and TRBJ1-1, with D possibly matching TRBD1 (5 bases). CDR3 size: 14 residues. Germline values: CDR1 LNHNV, CDR2 YYDKDF (reference sequence). V lost 5 bases to trimming and J lost 10 bases, with 20 bases between them. The CDR3 coding sequence is TGTGCCACCAGCGAAATCCTCGCTCGGGGGACAGCTTTCTTT. Its translation is CATSEILARGTAFF. The full variable domain, rest sourced from reference TRBV15 and TRBJ1-1, is DAMVIQNPRYQVTQFGKPVTLSCSQTLNHNVMYWYQQKSSQAPKLLFHYYDKDFNNEADTPDNFQSRRPNTSFCFLDIRSPGLGDTAMYLCATSEILARGTAFFGQGTRLTVV.

The chain combines TRBV25-1 with TRBJ1-1; D uncertain. V shed 3 bases and J shed 11 bases, with 10 bases lying between them. Germline V gene lookup returns CDR1 MGHDK and CDR2 SYGVNS. The length of the CDR3 is 11 residues. In nucleotides, the CDR3 is TGTGCCAGCAGTGATTTACGTCGGGCTTTCTTT. This encodes CASSDLRRAFF. The full variable domain, its missing parts supplied by reference TRBV25-1 and TRBJ1-1, is EADIYQTPRYLVIGTGKKITLECSQTMGHDKMYWYQQDPGMELHLIHYSYGVNSTEKGDLSSESTVSRIRTEHFPLTLESARPSHTSQYLCASSDLRRAFFGQGTRLTVV.

This sequence joins TRBV7-3 and TRBJ2-7; D may be TRBD2 (6 bases). With 5 bases removed from V and 3 bases from J, the gap between germline ends came to 17 bases. Germline V gene sequence: CDR1 SGHTA, CDR2 FQGTGA. The CDR3 covers 15 residues. CDR3 in DNA: TGTGCCAGCAGCCTGAGGAGGGAGAGGAACTACGAGCAGTACTTC. Translated: CASSLRRERNYEQYF.

This clonotype was counted a single time. This chain uses TRBV6-5 with TRBJ2-5; maybe TRBD1 (5 bases). V lost 4 bases, J lost 4 bases, and 10 bases lay in between. The CDR3 extends over 13 amino acids. Germline V CDR1 and CDR2: MNHEY, SVGAGI. The CDR3 DNA is TGTGCCAGCAGTTCTCCAGGGCGAGAGACCCAGTACTTC. This codes for CASSSPGRETQYF.

This clonotype has just a few counts. The chain uses TRBV5-1 and TRBJ2-7, with 9 bases matching TRBD1. Germline V CDR1 and CDR2: SGHRS, YFSETQ. CDR3 length: 15 residues. V lost 1 base and J lost 2; bases outside the gene matches: 4. CDR3 residues: CASSLMGQGPYEQYF. The CDR3 DNA is TGCGCCAGCAGCTTGATGGGACAGGGTCCCTACGAGCAGTACTTC.

The chain is built from TRBV9 and TRBJ2-7; possible D gene TRBD2, 7 bases. Per the germline V gene, CDR1 is SGDLS and CDR2 is YYNGEE. The CDR3 is 15 residues long. Trimming removed 1 base from V and 3 bases from J, with 14 bases in between. CDR3 sequence: CASSVSAGAGYEQYF. DNA for the CDR3: TGTGCCAGCAGCGTATCGGCGGGGGCCGGCTACGAGCAGTACTTC. Complete variable domain (other parts from reference TRBV9 and TRBJ2-7): DSGVTQTPKHLITATGQRVTLRCSPRSGDLSVYWYQQSLDQGLQFLIQYYNGEERAKGNILERFSAQQFPDLHSELNLSSLELGDSALYFCASSVSAGAGYEQYFGPGTRLTVT.

The chain uses TRBV4-1 and TRBJ2-7; unclear D gene. The V gene lost 0 bases and the J gene lost 2 bases, with 14 bases spanning the gap. In germline, CDR1 is MGHRA, CDR2 YSYEKL. The CDR3 totals 16 residues. The CDR3 protein is CASSQDDEQLAYEQYF. The CDR3 DNA reads TGCGCCAGCAGCCAAGATGATGAACAGTTAGCCTACGAGCAGTACTTC.

The chain combines TRBV4-3 with TRBJ2-3; 8 bases line up with TRBD1. The CDR3 has 14 amino acids. V lost 3 bases, J lost 6 bases, and 5 bases stayed unmatched. CDR1 is LGHNA, CDR2 YSLEER, per germline. CDR3 residues: CASSQDRAGDTQYF. Here the CDR3 DNA reads TGCGCCAGCAGCCAGGACAGGGCCGGCGATACGCAGTATTTT.

This clonotype was counted a few times. The chain links TRBV5-6 to TRBJ1-1; D not certain. CDR3 length equals 15 residues. V was clipped by 4 bases and J by 5 bases, with 18 bases between them. Germline CDR1 reads SGHDT; CDR2 reads YYEEEE. CDR3 sequence: CASSPGVRVGTEAFF. In DNA, the CDR3 is TGTGCCAGCAGCCCTGGAGTGAGGGTTGGGACTGAAGCTTTCTTT.

CDR3 residues: CSARKGPSTDTQYF. The DNA for the CDR3 is TGCAGTGCCCGAAAGGGGCCTAGCACAGATACGCAGTATTTT. The chain combines TRBV20-1 with TRBJ2-3; D possibly corresponds to TRBD1 (5 bases). The CDR3 is 14 amino acids. Trimming stripped 6 bases from V and 0 bases from J, with 13 bases between. Looked up from germline, CDR1 is DFQATT and CDR2 is SNEGSKA (reference sequence).

This chain links TRBV25-1 with TRBJ2-3, with D possibly being TRBD1 (5 bases). The V and J ends lost 7 bases and 0 bases respectively, with 14 bases between them. The CDR3 has 15 residues. The germline V gene encodes CDR1 MGHDK and CDR2 SYGVNS. The CDR3: CASTQTAMSTDTQYF. CDR3 in DNA: TGTGCCAGCACTCAGACAGCCATGAGCACAGATACGCAGTATTTT.

The rearrangement links TRBV7-8 to TRBJ1-3; 7 bases match TRBD1. Germline-derived CDR1 and CDR2 are SGHVS and FQNEAQ. The CDR3 spans 13 residues. The V and J ends lost 9 bases and 2 bases, in that order; junction bases with no gene match: 4. The CDR3 sequence: CASTDRPGNTIYF. The CDR3 region has the DNA TGTGCCAGTACGGACAGGCCTGGAAACACCATATATTTT.